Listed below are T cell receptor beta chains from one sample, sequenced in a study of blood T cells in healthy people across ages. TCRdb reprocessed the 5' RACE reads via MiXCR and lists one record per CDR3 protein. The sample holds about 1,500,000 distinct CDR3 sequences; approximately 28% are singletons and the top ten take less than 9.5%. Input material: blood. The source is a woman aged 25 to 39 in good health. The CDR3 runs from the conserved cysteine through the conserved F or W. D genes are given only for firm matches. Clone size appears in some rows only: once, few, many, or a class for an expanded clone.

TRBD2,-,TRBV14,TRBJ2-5,TGTGCCAGCAGCCCCGAACTAGCGGAGACCCAGTACTTC,CASSPELAETQYF
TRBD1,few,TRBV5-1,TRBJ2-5,TGCGCCAGCAGCGCCGGGACAGGTGATGAGACCCAGTACTTC,CASSAGTGDETQYF
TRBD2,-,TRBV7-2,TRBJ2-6,TGTGCCAGCAGCTTATTCCGGGGGGGCTCTGGGGCCAACGTCCTGACTTTC,CASSLFRGGSGANVLTF
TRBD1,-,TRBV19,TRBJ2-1,TGTGCCAGTAGCACCAGCGACAGGGGACGGAGTGAGCAGTTCTTC,CASSTSDRGRSEQFF
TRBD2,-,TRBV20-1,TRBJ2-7,TGCAGTGCTAGAGGGCCACTAGCGGGAGTAGGCGAGCAGTACTTC,CSARGPLAGVGEQYF
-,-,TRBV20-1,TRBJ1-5,TGCAGTGCGGTAGGGGTTTACGCTCAGCCCCAGCATTTT,CSAVGVYAQPQHF
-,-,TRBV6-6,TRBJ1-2,TGTGCCAGCAGTTACCCAGGGGACTATTGCTACACCTTC,CASSYPGDYCYTF
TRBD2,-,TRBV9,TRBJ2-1,TGTGCCAGCAGCGTAGGCACTAGCGGGGGGTTTTACAATGAGCAGTTCTTC,CASSVGTSGGFYNEQFF
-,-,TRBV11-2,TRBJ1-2,TGTGCCAGCAGCTTGAATGAGGGACGGAACTATGGCTACACCTTC,CASSLNEGRNYGYTF
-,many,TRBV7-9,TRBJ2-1,TGTGCCAGCAGCTTTACTAGCATCAATGAGCAGTTCTTC,CASSFTSINEQFF
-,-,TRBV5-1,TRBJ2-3,TGCGCCAGCAGCTTGCCTCCGAGCGAGGGGACGACAGATACGCAGTATTTT,CASSLPPSEGTTDTQYF
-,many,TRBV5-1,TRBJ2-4,TGCGCCAGCAGCTTGGTGGCGGGGACGGCCAAAAACATTCAGTACTTC,CASSLVAGTAKNIQYF
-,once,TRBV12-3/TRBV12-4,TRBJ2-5,TGTGCCAGCAAAGGGGACGGGGACAATGAGCAGTACTTC,CASKGDGDNEQYF
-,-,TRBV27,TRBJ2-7,TGTACCAGCAGCTATAACCCAGGGCGCTCCTACGAGCAGTACTTC,CTSSYNPGRSYEQYF
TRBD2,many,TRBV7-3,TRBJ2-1,TGTGCCAGCAGCTTAACGCCGGGGACTCCGGGGGGTCGGCAGTTCTTC,CASSLTPGTPGGRQFF
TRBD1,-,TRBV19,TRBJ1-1,TGTGCCAGTAGACTCGGGACAGGACAACTGAACACTGAAGCTTTCTTT,CASRLGTGQLNTEAFF
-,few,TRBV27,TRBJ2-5,TGTGCCAGTACCCGACAGGGAGGGGACGAGACCCAGTACTTC,CASTRQGGDETQYF
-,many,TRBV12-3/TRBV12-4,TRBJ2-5,TGTGCCAGCAGTTTAGCGATTTTGAGGGAGACCCAGTACTTC,CASSLAILRETQYF
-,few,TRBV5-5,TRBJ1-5,TGTGCCAGCAGCTTGGATTCCTCTAACAATCAGCCCCAGCATTTT,CASSLDSSNNQPQHF
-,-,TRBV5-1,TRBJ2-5,TGCGCCAGCAGCTCCGAAAAAACTTCCGGGACCCAGTACTTC,CASSSEKTSGTQYF
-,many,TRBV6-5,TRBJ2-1,TGTGCCAGCAGCCTATTGCGTGGGAGTACGTACAATGAGCAGTTCTTC,CASSLLRGSTYNEQFF
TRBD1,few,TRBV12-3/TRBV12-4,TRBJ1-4,TGTGCCAGCTCACCGGGACAGCGTAATGAAAAACTGTTTTTT,CASSPGQRNEKLFF
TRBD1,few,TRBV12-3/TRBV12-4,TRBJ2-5,TGTGCCAGCAGTTTCAGGGACAGAGCGACCCAGTACTTC,CASSFRDRATQYF
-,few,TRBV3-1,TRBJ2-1,TGTGCCAGCAGCCAAGTTGGTACAGAATACAATGAGCAGTTCTTC,CASSQVGTEYNEQFF
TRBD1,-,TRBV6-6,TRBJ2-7,TGTGCCAGCAGGCCCGGGACAGGGGGTCGCGAGCAGTACTTC,CASRPGTGGREQYF
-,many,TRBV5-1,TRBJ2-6,TGCGCCAGCACCCCTCCCGGGGCCAACGTCCTGACTTTC,CASTPPGANVLTF
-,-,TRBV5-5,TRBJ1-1,TGTGCCAGCAGCTTGTTCCGAGGACGTGGGGTGAACACTGAAGCTTTCTTT,CASSLFRGRGVNTEAFF
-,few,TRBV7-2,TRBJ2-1,TGTGCCAGCAGCCCCGTTCGGGCGGGGACAAAGCAGTTCTTC,CASSPVRAGTKQFF
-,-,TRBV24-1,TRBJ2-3,TGTGCCACCAGTGATTTTTCCTTCGGGGCAGATACGCAGTATTTT,CATSDFSFGADTQYF
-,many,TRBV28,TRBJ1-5,TGTGCCAGCAGTTTCCTCGCAGGGGAAAGCAATCAGCCCCAGCATTTT,CASSFLAGESNQPQHF
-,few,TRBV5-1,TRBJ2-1,TGCGCCAGCAGCACCGGGACCCCAGGGGACGATGAGCAGTTCTTC,CASSTGTPGDDEQFF
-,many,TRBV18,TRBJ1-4,TGTGCCAGCAGTCCTTATGCAACTAATGAAAAACTGTTTTTT,CASSPYATNEKLFF
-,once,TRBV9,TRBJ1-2,TGTGCCAGCAGCTCAGAGGGGATCCCCCTCGGTGGCTACACCTTC,CASSSEGIPLGGYTF
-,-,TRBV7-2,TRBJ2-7,TGTGCCAGCAGGCCCGCGGCGGGCTCCTACGAGCAGTACTTC,CASRPAAGSYEQYF
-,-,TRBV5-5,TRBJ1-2,TGTGCCAGCAGCGGGGGGAGGGGAGACTATGGCTACACCTTC,CASSGGRGDYGYTF
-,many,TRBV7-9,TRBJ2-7,TGTGCCAGCAGCTTAGGGGGCTGGGAGGCCGAGCAGTACTTC,CASSLGGWEAEQYF
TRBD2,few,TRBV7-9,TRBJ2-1,TGTGCCAGCAGCCCCAACGTGGGAGGGTGGAGGGATGAGCAGTTCTTC,CASSPNVGGWRDEQFF
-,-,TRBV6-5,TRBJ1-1,TGTGCCAGCGGGCGGGACTCTGAAGCTTTCTTT,CASGRDSEAFF
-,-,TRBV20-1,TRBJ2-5,TGCAGTGCTCAGCCCTCCGGACGGTCCGGGTGGTCCCAGTACTTC,CSAQPSGRSGWSQYF
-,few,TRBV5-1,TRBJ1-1,TGCGCCAGCAGTTCCTCTCCCTCTGAAGCTTTCTTT,CASSSSPSEAFF